A single sample is the source of the 6 T cell receptor beta chains below, sequenced in a study of blood T cell repertoires in COVID-19. Some clones are missing from TCRdb's copy, which holds only in-frame ones; the method was immunoSEQ multiplex PCR. The sample includes some 300,000 clones, around 91% of them seen just once. The sample consisted of peripheral blood. These receptors were obtained from a woman aged 40 to 50 with COVID-19, enrolled during active disease.

This chain connects TRBV11-2 to TRBJ1-1; 8 bases agree with TRBD1. V trimming: 3 bases; J trimming: 4 bases; junction bases outside the gene matches: 4. This CDR3 is built from 14 residues. Germline-derived CDR1 and CDR2 are SGHAT and FQNNGV. CDR3 DNA sequence: TGTGCCAGCAGCTTGGGACAGGTCAGCACTGAAGCTTTCTTT. Amino acids: CASSLGQVSTEAFF.

The chain combines TRBV11-2 with TRBJ1-6, with D unresolved. CDR1 and CDR2 (germline): SGHAT, FQNNGV. The CDR3 extends over 18 amino acids. V was trimmed by 1 base and J by 0 bases, leaving 13 bases between them. The CDR3 DNA reads TGTGCCAGCAGCTTAGTGGGCGGGCGGAGCTCCTATAATTCACCCCTCCACTTT. Translating gives CASSLVGGRSSYNSPLHF.

V gene TRBV7-5 combines with J gene TRBJ1-6; no check of the table's D call, TRBD1, against the DNA was made. TRBV7-5 counts as a pseudogene. CDR3 length equals 19 residues. CDR3 coding DNA: TGTGCCAGAAGCTTAGCGAATGGGAGGGGACAGGACTATAATTCACCCCTCCACTTT. Translation gives CARSLANGRGQDYNSPLHF.

The rearrangement joins TRBV9 to TRBJ2-2; TRBD1 might be the D (5 bases). The CDR3 consists of 17 residues. V was pared by 3 bases and J by 0 bases, with 15 bases between. CDR1 and CDR2 from the germline V gene are SGDLS and YYNGEE. CDR3 protein: CASSGGRGTPNTGELFF. CDR3 nucleotides: TGTGCCAGCAGCGGCGGAAGGGGCACCCCGAACACCGGGGAGCTGTTTTTT.

The genes are TRBV5-5 and TRBJ2-7, with TRBD1 matching over 7 bases. Germline values: CDR1 SGHKS, CDR2 YYEKEE (reference sequence). This CDR3 comprises 13 residues. With 3 bases clipped from V and 3 bases from J, the junction kept 3 bases outside the gene matches. This CDR3 reads CASSWTGDYEQYF. CDR3 in DNA: TGTGCCAGCAGCTGGACAGGAGACTACGAGCAGTACTTC.

J is TRBJ2-1 and V is TRBV28, with D tentatively TRBD2 (6 bases). The CDR3 runs to 12 residues. V lost 4 bases and J 8 bases, leaving 9 bases between the germline ends. The germline V gene has CDR1 MDHEN and CDR2 SYDVKM. CDR3 bases: TGTGCCAGCAGTTGGTGGGAGGATGAGCAGTTCTTC. Amino acids: CASSWWEDEQFF.